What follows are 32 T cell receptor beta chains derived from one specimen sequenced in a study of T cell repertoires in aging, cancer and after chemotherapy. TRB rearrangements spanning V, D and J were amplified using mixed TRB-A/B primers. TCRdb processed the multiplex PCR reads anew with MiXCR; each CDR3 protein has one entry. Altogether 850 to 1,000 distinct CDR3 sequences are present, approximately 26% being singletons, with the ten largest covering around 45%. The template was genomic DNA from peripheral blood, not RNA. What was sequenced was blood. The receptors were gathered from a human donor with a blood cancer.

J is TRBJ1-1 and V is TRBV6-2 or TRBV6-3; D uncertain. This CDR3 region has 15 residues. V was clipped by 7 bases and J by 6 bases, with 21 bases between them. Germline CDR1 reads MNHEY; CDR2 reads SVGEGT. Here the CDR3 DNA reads TGTGCCAGCACCCACCGGGTCCCGGCGAGGGCTGAAGCTTTCTTT. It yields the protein CASTHRVPARAEAFF.

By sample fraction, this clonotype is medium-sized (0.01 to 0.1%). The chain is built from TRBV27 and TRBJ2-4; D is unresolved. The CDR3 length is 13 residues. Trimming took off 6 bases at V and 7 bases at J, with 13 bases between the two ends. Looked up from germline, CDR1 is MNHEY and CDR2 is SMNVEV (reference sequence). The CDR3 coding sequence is TGTGCCAGCAGGGCCCTAGTTCGGAACATTCAGTACTTC. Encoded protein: CASRALVRNIQYF.

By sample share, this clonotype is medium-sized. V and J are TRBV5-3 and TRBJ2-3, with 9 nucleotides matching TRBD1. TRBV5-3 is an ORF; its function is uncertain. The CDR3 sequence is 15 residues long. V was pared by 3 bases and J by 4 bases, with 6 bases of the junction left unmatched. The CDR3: CARSYGQGYSDTQYF. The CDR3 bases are TGTGCCAGAAGCTACGGACAGGGGTATTCAGATACGCAGTATTTT.

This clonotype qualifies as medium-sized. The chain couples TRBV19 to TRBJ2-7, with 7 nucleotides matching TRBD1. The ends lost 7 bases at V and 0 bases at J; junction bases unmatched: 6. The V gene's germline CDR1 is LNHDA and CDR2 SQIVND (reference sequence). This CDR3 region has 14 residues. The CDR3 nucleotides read TGTGCCAGTACCGCAGGGGGAAACTCCTACGAGCAGTACTTC. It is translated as CASTAGGNSYEQYF. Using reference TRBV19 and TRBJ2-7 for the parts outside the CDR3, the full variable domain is DGGITQSPKYLFRKEGQNVTLSCEQNLNHDAMYWYRQDPGQGLRLIYYSQIVNDFQKGDIAEGYSVSREKKESFPLTVTSAQKNPTAFYLCASTAGGNSYEQYFGPGTRLTVT.

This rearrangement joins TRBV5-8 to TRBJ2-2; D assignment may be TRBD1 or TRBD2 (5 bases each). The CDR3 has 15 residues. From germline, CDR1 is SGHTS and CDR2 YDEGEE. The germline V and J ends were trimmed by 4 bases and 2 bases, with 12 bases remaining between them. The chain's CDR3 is CASSLGTRNTGELFF. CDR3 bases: TGTGCCAGCAGCCTCGGGACCCGCAACACCGGGGAGCTGTTTTTT.

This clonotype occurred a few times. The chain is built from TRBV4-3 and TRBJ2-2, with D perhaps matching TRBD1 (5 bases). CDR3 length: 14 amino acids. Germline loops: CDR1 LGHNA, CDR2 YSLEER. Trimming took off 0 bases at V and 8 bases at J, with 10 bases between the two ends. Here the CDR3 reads CASSQDRGIGELFF. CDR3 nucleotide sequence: TGCGCCAGCAGCCAAGATAGGGGCATTGGGGAGCTGTTTTTT.

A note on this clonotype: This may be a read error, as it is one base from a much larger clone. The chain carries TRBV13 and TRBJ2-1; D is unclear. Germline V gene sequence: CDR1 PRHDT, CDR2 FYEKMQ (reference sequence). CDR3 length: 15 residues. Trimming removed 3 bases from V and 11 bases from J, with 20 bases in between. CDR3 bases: TGTGCCAGCAGCTTGGGCCAGTCCCCTGGTAATAAGCAGTTCTTC. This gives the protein CASSLGQSPGNKQFF.

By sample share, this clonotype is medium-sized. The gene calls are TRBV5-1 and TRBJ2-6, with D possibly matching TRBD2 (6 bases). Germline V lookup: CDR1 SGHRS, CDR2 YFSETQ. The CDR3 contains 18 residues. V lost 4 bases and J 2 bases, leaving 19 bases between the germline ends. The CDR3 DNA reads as TGCGCCAGCAGCCCTCGGAGTGTGGGGGAGGCTGGGGCCAACGTCCTGACTTTC. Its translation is CASSPRSVGEAGANVLTF.

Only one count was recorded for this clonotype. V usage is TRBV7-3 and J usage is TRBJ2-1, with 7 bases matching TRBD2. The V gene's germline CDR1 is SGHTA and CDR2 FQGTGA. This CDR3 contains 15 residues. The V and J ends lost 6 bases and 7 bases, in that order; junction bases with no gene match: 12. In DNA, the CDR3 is TGTGCCAGCAGAAAAGGCACGGGAGGAGTTAATGAGCAGTTCTTC. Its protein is CASRKGTGGVNEQFF.

In DNA, the CDR3 is TGTGCCAGCGTTGTGACAGCCAGGAGCTCCTACGAGCAGTACTTC. Residues: CASVVTARSSYEQYF. The V gene is TRBV12-3 or TRBV12-4, the J gene TRBJ2-7, with D maybe TRBD1 (5 bases). The CDR3 has 15 amino acids. The V end was cut by 8 bases, the J end by 0 bases, with 17 bases between.

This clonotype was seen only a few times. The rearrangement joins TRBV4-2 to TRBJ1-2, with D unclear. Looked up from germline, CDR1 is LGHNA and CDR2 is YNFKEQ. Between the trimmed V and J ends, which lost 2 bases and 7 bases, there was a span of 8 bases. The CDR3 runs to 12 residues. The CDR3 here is CASSQRAGGYTF. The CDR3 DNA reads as TGTGCCAGCAGCCAAAGGGCCGGTGGCTACACCTTC.

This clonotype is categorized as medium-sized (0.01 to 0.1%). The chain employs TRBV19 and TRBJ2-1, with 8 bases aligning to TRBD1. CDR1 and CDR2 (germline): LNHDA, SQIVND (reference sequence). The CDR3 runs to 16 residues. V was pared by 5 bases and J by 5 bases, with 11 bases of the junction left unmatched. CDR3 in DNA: TGTGCCAGTAGTCCCCCCGGGGCAGGGGGCAACAATGAGCAGTTCTTC. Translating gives CASSPPGAGGNNEQFF.

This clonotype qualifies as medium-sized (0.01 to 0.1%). The CDR3 DNA reads as TGTGCCAGCAGTTACTGGACTAGCGGGAGGGCTCAGGAGACCCAGTACTTC. The encoded protein is CASSYWTSGRAQETQYF. V is TRBV6-5 and J is TRBJ2-5; 15 bases are a match to TRBD2. The V and J ends lost 1 base and 5 bases, in that order; junction bases with no gene match: 5. Germline CDR1 is MNHEY and CDR2 is SVGAGI. The CDR3 consists of 17 residues.

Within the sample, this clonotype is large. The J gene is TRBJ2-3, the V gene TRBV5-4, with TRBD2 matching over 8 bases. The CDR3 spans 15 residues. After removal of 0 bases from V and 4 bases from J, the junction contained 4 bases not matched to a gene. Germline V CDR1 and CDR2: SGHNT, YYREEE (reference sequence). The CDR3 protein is CASSLDGRAADTQYF. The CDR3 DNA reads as TGTGCCAGCAGCTTGGACGGGAGGGCGGCAGATACGCAGTATTTT.

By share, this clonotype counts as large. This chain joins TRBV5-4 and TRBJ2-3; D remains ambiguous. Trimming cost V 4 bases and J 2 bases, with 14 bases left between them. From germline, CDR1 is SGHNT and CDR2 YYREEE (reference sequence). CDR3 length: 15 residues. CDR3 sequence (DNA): TGTGCCAGCAGCGCGGTGTCGCAGCACACAGATACGCAGTATTTT. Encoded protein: CASSAVSQHTDTQYF.

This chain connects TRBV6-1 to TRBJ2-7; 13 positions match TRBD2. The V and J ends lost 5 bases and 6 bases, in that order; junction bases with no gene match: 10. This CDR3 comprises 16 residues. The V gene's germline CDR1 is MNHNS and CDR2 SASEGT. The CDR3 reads CASSKEPGLAGTEQYF. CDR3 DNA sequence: TGTGCCAGCAGTAAGGAACCGGGACTAGCGGGAACCGAGCAGTACTTC.

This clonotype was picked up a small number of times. In DNA form, the CDR3 reads TGTGCCAGCAGCCCCTATAGTTTTTGGGAGACCTACGAGCAGTACTTC. Encoded protein: CASSPYSFWETYEQYF. The V and J genes are TRBV11-3 and TRBJ2-7, with D perhaps TRBD2 (5 bases). Per germline, CDR1 SGHNT and CDR2 YENEEA. The V end lost 5 bases, the J end lost 2 bases, and 19 bases lay between the germline ends. The CDR3 extends over 16 amino acids.

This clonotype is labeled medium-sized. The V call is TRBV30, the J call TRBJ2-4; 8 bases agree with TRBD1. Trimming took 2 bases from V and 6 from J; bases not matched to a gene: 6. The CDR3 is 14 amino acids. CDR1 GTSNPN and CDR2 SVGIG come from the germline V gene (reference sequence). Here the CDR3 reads CAWSPGQGGNIQYF. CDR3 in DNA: TGTGCCTGGAGTCCCGGACAGGGTGGAAACATTCAGTACTTC.

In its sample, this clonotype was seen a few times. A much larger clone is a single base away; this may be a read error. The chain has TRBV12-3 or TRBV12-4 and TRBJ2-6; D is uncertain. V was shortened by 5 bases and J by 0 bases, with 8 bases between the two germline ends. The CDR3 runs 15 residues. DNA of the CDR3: TGTGCCAGCAGTCGCCAGATCTCTGGGGCCAACGTCCTGACTTTC. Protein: CASSRQISGANVLTF.

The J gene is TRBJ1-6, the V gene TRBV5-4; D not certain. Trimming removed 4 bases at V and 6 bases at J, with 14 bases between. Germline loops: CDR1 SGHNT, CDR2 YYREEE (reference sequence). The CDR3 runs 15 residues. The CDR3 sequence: CASSLRAESNSPLHF. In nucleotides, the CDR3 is TGTGCCAGCAGCCTTCGGGCCGAAAGTAATTCACCCCTCCACTTT.

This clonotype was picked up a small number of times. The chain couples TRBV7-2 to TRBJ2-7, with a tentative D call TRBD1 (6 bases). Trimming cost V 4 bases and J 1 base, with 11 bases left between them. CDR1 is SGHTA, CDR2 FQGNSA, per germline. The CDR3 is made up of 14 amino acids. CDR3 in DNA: TGTGCCAGCAGCTCGCCGGGACATTCCTACGAGCAGTACTTC. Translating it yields CASSSPGHSYEQYF.

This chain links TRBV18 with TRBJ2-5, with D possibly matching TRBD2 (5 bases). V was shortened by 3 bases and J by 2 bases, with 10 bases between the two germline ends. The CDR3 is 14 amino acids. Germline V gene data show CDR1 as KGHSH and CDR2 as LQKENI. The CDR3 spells CASSPPRGQETQYF. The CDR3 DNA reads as TGTGCCAGCTCACCGCCCCGGGGACAAGAGACCCAGTACTTC.

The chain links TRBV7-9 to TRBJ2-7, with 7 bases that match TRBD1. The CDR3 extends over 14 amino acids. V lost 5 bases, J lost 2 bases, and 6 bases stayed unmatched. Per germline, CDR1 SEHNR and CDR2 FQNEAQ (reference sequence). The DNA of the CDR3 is TGTGCCAGCAGCCCAGAGACAGGGCCCTACGAGCAGTACTTC. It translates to CASSPETGPYEQYF.

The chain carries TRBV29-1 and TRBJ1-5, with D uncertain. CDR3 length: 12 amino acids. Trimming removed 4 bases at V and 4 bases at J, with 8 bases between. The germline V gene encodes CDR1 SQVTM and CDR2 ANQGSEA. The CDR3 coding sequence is TGCAGCGTTGTAAGTGGTAATCAGCCCCAGCATTTT. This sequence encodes CSVVSGNQPQHF.

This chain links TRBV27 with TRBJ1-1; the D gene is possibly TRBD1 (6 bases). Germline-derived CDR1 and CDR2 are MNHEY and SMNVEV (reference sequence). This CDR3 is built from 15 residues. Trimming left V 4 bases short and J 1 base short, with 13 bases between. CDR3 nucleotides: TGTGCCAGCAGTTCACACAGGGAGGAGAACACTGAAGCTTTCTTT. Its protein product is CASSSHREENTEAFF.

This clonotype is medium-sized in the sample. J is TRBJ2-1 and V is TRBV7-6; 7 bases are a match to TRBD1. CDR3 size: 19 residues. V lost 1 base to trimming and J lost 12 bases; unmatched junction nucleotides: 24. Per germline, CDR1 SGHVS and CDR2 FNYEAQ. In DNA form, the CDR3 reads TGTGCCAGCAGCTTAGTGGGACAGTTAATGCTCCTACAATTTTCGGTGCAGTTCTTC. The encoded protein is CASSLVGQLMLLQFSVQFF.

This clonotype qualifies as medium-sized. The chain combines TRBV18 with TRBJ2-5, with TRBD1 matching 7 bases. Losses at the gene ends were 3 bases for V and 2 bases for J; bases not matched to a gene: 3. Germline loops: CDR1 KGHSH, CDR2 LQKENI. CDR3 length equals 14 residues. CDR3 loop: CASSPGTAQETQYF. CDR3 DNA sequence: TGTGCCAGCTCACCCGGGACAGCACAAGAGACCCAGTACTTC. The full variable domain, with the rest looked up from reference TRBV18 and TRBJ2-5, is NAGVMQNPRHLVRRRGQEARLRCSPMKGHSHVYWYRQLPEEGLKFMVYLQKENIIDESGMPKERFSAEFPKEGPSILRIQQVVRGDSAAYFCASSPGTAQETQYFGPGTRLLVL.

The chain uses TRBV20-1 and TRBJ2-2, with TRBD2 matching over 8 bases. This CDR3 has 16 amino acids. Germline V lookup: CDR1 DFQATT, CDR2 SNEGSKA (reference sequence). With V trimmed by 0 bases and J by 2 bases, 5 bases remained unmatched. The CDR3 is CSARDPGGINTGELFF. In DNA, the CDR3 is TGCAGTGCTAGAGATCCGGGAGGGATCAACACCGGGGAGCTGTTTTTT.

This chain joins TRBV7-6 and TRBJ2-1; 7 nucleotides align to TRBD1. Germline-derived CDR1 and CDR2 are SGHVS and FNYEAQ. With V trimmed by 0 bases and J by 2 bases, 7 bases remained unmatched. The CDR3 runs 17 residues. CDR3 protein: CASSLAPGQGAYNEQFF. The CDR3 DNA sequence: TGTGCCAGCAGCTTAGCGCCCGGGCAGGGGGCCTACAATGAGCAGTTCTTC.

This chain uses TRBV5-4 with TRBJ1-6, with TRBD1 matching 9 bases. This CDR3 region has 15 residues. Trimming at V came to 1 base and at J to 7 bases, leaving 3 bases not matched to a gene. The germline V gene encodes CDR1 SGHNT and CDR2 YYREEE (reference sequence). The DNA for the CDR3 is TGTGCCAGCAGCTTGAAACAGGGGGCGAATTCACCCCTCCACTTT. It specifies CASSLKQGANSPLHF.

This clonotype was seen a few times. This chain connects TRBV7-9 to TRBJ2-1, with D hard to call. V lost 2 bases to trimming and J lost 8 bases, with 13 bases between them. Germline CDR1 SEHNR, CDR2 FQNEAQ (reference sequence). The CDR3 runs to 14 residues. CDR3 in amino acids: CASSLSASLHEQFF. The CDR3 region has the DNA TGTGCCAGCAGCTTAAGTGCTAGTCTCCATGAGCAGTTCTTC.

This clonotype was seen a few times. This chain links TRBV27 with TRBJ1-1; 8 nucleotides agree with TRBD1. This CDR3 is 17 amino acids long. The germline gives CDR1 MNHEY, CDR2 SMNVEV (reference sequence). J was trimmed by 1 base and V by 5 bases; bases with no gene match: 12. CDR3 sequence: CASSDRGPPVANTEAFF. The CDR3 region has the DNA TGTGCCAGCAGTGACAGGGGCCCTCCAGTTGCGAACACTGAAGCTTTCTTT.